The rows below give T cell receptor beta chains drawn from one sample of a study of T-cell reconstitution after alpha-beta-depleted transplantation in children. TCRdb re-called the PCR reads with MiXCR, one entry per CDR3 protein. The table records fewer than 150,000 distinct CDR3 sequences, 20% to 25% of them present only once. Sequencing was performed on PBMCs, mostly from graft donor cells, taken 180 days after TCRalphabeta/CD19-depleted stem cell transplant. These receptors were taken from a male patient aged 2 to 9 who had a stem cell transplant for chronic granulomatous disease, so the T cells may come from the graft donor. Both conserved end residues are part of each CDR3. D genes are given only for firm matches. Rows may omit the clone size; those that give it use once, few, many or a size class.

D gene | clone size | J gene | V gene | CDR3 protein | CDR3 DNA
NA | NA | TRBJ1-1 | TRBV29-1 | CSVEEVEIEAFF | TGCAGCGTTGAAGAGGTGGAGATTGAAGCTTTCTTT
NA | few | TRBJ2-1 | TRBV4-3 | CASSPYSGDNEQFF | TGCGCCAGCAGCCCCTATAGTGGGGACAATGAGCAGTTCTTC
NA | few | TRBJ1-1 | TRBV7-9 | CASSQSNTPGDGTEAFF | TGTGCCAGCAGCCAAAGCAACACCCCAGGGGACGGCACTGAAGCTTTCTTT
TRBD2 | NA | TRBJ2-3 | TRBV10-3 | CAISEDPEASGRVLSTDTQYF | TGTGCCATCAGTGAGGACCCCGAGGCTAGCGGGAGGGTCCTCAGTACAGATACGCAGTATTTT
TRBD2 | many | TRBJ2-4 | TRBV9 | CASSVGTSGIDIQYF | TGTGCCAGCAGCGTAGGGACTAGCGGGATTGACATTCAGTACTTC
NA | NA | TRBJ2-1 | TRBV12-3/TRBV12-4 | CASSRQQVYNEQFF | TGTGCCAGCAGCCGACAGCAGGTCTACAATGAGCAGTTCTTC
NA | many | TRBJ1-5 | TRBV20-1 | CSARGGLSNQPQHF | TGCAGTGCTAGAGGAGGGCTTAGCAATCAGCCCCAGCATTTT
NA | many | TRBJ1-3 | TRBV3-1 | CASSRGPQVTGNTIYF | TGTGCCAGCAGCCGAGGCCCACAGGTTACTGGAAACACCATATATTTT
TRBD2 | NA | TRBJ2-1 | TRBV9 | CASSATHPGLASYNEQFF | TGTGCCAGCAGCGCGACACATCCGGGACTAGCGTCTTACAATGAGCAGTTCTTC
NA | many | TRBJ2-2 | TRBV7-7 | CASKTPGELFF | TGTGCTAGCAAGACCCCGGGGGAGCTGTTTTTT
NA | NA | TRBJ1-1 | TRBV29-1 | CSVVGQWNTEAFF | TGCAGCGTTGTAGGACAGTGGAACACTGAAGCTTTCTTT
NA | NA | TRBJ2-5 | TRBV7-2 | CASSLGPGQGTQYF | TGTGCCAGCAGCTTAGGACCAGGCCAGGGAACCCAGTACTTC
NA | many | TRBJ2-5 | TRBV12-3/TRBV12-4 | CASRHDSETQYF | TGTGCCAGCAGACATGACAGTGAGACCCAGTACTTC